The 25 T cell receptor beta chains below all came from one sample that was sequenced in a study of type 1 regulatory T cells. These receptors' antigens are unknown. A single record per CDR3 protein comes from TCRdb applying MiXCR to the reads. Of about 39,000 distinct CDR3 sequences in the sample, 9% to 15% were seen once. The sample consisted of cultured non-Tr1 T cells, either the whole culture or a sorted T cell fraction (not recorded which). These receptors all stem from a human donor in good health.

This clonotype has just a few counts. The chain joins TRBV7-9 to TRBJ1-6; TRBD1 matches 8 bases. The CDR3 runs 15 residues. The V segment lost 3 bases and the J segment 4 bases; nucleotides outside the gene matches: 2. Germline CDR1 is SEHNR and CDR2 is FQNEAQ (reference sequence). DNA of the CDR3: TGTGCCAGCAGCTTCACAGGGGGATATAATTCACCCCTCCACTTT. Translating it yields CASSFTGGYNSPLHF.

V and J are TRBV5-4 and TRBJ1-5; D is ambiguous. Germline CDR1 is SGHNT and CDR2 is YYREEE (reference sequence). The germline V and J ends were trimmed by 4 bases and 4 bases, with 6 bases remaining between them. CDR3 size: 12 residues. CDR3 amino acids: CASSLWNQPQHF. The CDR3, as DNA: TGTGCCAGCAGCCTCTGGAATCAGCCCCAGCATTTT.

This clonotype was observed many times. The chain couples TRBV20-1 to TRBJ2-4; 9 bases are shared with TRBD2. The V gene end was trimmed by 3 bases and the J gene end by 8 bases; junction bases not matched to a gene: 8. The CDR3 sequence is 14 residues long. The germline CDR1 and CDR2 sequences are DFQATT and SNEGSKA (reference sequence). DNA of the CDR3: TGCAGTGCTAGGCATTCTAGCGGGACGGACATTCAGTACTTC. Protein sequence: CSARHSSGTDIQYF.

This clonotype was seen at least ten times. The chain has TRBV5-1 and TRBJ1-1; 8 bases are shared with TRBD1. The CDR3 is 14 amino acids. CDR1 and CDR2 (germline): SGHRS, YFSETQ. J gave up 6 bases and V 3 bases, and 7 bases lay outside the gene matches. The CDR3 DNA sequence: TGCGCCAGCAGCTCGGACAGGGAATTAGCTGAAGCTTTCTTT. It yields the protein CASSSDRELAEAFF.

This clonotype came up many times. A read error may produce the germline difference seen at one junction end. The CDR3 DNA reads as TGCAGTGCCAGAGGGACTAGCGGACCCAATGAGCAGTTCTTC. Residues: CSARGTSGPNEQFF. The chain recombines TRBV20-1 with TRBJ2-1; 11 nucleotides match TRBD2. The CDR3 has 14 residues. The germline CDR1 and CDR2 sequences are DFQATT and SNEGSKA (reference sequence).

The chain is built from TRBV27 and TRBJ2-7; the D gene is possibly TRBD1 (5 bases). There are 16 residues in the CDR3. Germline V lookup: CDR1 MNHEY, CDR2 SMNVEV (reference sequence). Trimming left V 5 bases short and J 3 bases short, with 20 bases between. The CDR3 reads CASSRIPLDIYYEQYF. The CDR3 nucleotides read TGTGCCAGCAGTCGCATACCTCTGGACATCTACTACGAGCAGTACTTC.

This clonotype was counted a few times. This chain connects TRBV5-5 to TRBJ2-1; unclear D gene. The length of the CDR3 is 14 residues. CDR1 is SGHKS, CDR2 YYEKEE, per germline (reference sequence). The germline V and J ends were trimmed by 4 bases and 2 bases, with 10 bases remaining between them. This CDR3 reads CASSLQLAYNEQFF. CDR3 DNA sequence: TGTGCCAGCAGCCTTCAATTGGCCTACAATGAGCAGTTCTTC.

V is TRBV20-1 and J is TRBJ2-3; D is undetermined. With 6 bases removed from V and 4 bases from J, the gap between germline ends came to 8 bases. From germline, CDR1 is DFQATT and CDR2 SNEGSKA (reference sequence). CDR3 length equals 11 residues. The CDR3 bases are TGCAGTGCCGCCTCGGCAGATACGCAGTATTTT. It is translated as CSAASADTQYF.

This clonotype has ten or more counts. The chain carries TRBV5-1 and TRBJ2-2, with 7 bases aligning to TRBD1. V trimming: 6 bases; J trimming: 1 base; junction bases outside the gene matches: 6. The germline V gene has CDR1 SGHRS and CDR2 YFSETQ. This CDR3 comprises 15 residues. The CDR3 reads CASNRDRVNTGELFF. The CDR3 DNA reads TGCGCCAGCAATCGGGACAGAGTGAACACCGGGGAGCTGTTTTTT.

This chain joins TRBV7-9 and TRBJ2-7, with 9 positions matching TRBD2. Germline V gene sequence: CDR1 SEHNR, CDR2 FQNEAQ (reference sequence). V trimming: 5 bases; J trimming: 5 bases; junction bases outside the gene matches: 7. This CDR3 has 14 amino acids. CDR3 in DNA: TGTGCCAGCAGCCTTAGCGGGAGTCGGCACGAGCAGTACTTC. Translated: CASSLSGSRHEQYF. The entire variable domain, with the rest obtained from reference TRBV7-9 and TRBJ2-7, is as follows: DTGVSQNPRHKITKRGQNVTFRCDPISEHNRLYWYRQTLGQGPEFLTYFQNEAQLEKSRLLSDRFSAERPKGSFSTLEIQRTEQGDSAMYLCASSLSGSRHEQYFGPGTRLTVT.

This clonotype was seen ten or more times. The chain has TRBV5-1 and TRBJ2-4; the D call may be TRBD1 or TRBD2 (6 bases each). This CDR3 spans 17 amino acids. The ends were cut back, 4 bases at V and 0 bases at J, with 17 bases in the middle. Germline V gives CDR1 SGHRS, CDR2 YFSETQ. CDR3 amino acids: CASSPEGGIGAKNIQYF. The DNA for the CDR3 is TGCGCCAGCAGCCCCGAGGGGGGAATAGGAGCCAAAAACATTCAGTACTTC.

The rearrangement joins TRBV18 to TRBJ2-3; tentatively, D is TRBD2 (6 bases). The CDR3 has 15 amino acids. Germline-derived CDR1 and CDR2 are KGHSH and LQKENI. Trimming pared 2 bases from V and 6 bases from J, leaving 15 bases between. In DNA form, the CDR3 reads TGTGCCAGCTCACCATTAACGGGAGAATACGATACGCAGTATTTT. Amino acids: CASSPLTGEYDTQYF.

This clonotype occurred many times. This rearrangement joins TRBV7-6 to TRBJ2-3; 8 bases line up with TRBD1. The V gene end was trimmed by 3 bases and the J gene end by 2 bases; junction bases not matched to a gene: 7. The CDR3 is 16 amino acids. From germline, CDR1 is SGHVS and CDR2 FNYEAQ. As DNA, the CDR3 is TGTGCCAGCAGCTTGTCAGGGGGCTCCCCCACAGATACGCAGTATTTT. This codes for CASSLSGGSPTDTQYF.

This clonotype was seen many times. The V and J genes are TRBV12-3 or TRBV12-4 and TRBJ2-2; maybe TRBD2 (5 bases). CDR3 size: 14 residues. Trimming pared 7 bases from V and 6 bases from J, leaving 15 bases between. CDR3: CASKRSLGAGELFF. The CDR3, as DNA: TGTGCCAGCAAACGGAGTCTGGGAGCCGGGGAGCTGTTTTTT.

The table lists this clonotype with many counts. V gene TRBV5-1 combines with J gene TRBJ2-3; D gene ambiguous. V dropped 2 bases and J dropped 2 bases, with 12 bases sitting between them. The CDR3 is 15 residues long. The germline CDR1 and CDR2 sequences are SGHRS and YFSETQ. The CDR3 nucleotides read TGCGCCAGCAGCTTTCGCCGCCCAGACACAGATACGCAGTATTTT. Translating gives CASSFRRPDTDTQYF.

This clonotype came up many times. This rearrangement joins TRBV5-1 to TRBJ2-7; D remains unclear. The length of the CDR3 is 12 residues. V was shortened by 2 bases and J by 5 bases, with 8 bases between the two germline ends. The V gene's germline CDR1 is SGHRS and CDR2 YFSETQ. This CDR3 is CASSLSRNEQYF. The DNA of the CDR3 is TGCGCCAGCAGCTTAAGCCGGAACGAGCAGTACTTC.

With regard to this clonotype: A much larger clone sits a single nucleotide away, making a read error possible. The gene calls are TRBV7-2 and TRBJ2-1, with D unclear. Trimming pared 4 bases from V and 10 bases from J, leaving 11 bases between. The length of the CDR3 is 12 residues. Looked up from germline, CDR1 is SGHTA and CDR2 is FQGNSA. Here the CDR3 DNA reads TGTGCCAGCAGCTCATACATTGGCGAGCAGTTCTTC. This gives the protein CASSSYIGEQFF.

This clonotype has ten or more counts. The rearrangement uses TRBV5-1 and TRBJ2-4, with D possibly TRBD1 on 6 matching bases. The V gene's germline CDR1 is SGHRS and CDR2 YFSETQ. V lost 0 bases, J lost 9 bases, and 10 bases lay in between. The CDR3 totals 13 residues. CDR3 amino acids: CASSLAEGGIQYF. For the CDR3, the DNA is TGCGCCAGCAGCTTGGCCGAAGGGGGCATTCAGTACTTC.

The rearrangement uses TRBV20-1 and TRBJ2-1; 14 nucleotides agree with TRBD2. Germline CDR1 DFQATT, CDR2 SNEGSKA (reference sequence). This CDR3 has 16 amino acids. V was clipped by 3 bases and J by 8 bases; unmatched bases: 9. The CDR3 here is CSARNPGLAGVDEQFF. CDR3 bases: TGCAGTGCTAGGAACCCGGGACTAGCGGGAGTTGATGAGCAGTTCTTC.

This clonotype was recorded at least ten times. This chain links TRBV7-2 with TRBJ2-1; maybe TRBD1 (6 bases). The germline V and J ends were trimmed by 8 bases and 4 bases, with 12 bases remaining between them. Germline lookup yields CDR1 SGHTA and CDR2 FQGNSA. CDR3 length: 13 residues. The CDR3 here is CASGVRGYNEQFF. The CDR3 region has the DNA TGTGCCAGCGGAGTCAGGGGATACAATGAGCAGTTCTTC.

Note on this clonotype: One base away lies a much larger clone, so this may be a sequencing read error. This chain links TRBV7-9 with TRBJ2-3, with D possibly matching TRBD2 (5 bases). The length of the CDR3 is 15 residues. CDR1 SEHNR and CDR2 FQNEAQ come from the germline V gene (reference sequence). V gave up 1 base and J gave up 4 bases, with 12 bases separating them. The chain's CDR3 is CASSLEWRRADTQYF. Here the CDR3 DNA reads TGTGCCAGCAGCTTAGAGTGGAGGCGAGCAGATACGCAGTATTTT.

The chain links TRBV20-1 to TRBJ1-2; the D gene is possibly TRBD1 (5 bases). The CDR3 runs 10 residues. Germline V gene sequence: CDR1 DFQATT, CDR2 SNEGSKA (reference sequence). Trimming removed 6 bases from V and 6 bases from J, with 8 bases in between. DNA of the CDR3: TGCAGTGCCGCACAGGATGGCTACACCTTC. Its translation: CSAAQDGYTF.

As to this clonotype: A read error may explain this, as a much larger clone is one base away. The chain's CDR3 is CSAMGQSYEQCF. CDR3 coding DNA: TGCAGTGCTATGGGACAGAGCTACGAGCAGTGCTTC. The rearrangement links TRBV20-1 to TRBJ2-7; 7 nucleotides agree with TRBD1. This CDR3 contains 12 residues. Looked up from germline, CDR1 is DFQATT and CDR2 is SNEGSKA (reference sequence).

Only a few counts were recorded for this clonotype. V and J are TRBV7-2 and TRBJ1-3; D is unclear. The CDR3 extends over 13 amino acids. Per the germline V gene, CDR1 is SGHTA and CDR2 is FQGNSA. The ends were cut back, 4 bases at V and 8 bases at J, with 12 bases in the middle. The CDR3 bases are TGTGCCAGCAGCTCGCCTCTCGAGGACACCATATATTTT. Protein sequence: CASSSPLEDTIYF.

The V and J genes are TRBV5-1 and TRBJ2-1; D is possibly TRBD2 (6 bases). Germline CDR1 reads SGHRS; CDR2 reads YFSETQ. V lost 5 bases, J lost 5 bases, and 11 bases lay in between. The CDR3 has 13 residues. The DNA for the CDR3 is TGCGCCAGCAGGGAGGGTATCGACAATGAGCAGTTCTTC. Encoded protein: CASREGIDNEQFF.